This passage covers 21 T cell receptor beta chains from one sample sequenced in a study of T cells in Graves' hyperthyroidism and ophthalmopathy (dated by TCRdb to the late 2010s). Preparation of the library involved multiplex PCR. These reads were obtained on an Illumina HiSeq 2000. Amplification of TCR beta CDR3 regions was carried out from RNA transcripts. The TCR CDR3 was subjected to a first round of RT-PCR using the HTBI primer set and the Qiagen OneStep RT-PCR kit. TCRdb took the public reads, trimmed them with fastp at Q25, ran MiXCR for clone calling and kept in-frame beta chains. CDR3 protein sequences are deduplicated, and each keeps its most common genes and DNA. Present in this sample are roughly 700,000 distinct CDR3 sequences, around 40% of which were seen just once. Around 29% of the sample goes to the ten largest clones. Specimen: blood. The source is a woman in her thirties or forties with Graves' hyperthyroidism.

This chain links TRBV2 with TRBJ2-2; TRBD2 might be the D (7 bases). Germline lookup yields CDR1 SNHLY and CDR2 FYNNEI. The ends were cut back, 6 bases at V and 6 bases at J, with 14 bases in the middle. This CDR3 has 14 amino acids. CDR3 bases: TGTGCCAGCAGGCAGGAAGGGGGGGCCGGGGAGCTGTTTTTT. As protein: CASRQEGGAGELFF.

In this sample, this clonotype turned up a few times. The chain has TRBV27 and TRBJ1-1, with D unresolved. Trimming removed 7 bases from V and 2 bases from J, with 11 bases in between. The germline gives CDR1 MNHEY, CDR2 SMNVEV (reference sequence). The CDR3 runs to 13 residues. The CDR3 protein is CASTPHQNTEAFF. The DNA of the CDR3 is TGTGCCAGCACCCCTCACCAAAACACTGAAGCTTTCTTT.

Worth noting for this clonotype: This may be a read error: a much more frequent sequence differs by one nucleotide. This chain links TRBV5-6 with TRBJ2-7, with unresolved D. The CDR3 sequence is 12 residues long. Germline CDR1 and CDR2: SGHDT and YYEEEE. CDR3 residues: CDSSFRPVEQYF. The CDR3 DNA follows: TGTGACAGCAGCTTTCGTCCCGTTGAGCAGTACTTC.

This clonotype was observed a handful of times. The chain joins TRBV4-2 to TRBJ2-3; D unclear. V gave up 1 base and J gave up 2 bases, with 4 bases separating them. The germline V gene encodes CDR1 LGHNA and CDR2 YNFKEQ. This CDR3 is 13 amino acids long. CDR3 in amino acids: CASSQGLTDTQYF. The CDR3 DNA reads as TGTGCCAGCAGCCAAGGACTCACAGATACGCAGTATTTT.

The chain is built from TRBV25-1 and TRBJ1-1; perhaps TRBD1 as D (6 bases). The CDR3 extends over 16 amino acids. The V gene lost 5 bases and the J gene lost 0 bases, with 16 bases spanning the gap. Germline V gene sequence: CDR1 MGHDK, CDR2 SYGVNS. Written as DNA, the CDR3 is TGTGCCAGCAGTAGAAAGACAGGCAACATGAACACTGAAGCTTTCTTT. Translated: CASSRKTGNMNTEAFF.

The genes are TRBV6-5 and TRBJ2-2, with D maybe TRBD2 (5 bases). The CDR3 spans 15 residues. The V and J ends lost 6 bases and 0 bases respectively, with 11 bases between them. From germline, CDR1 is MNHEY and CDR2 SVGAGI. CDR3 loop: CASSPDWANTGELFF. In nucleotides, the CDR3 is TGTGCCAGCAGCCCGGACTGGGCGAACACCGGGGAGCTGTTTTTT.

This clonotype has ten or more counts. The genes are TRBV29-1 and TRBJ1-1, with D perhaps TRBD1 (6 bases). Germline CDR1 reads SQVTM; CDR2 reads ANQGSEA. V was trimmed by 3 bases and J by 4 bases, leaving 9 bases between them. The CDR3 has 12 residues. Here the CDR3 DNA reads TGCAGCGTTGAGCCACAGGGCACTGAAGCTTTCTTT. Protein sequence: CSVEPQGTEAFF.

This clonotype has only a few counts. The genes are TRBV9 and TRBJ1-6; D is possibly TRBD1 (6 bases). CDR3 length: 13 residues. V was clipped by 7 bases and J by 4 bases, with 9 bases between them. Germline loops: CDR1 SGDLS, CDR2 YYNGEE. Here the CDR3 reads CASGDIYNSPLHF. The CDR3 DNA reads TGTGCCAGCGGGGACATTTATAATTCACCCCTCCACTTT.

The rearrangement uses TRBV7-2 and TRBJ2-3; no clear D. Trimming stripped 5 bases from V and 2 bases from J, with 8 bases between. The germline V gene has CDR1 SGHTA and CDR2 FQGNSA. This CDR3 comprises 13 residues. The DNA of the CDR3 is TGTGCCAGCAGCCCCCCCTTCACAGATACGCAGTATTTT. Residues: CASSPPFTDTQYF.

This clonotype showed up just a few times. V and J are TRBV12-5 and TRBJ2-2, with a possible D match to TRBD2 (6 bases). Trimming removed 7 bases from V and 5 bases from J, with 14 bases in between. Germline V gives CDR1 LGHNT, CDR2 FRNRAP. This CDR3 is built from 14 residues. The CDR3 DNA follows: TGTGCTAGTGCCCGGGACTTGGTGACCGGGGAGCTGTTTTTT. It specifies CASARDLVTGELFF.

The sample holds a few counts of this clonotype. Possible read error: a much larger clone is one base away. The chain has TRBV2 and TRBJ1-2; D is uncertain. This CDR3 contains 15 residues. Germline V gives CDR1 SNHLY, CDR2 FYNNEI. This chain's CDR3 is CASSEGPLYNYGYIF. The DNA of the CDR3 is TGTGCCAGCAGTGAAGGGCCGCTTTATAACTATGGCTACATCTTC. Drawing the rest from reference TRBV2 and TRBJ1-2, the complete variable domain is EPEVTQTPSHQVTQMGQEVILRCVPISNHLYFYWYRQILGQKVEFLVSFYNNEISEKSEIFDDQFSVERPDGSNFTLKIRSTKLEDSAMYFCASSEGPLYNYGYIFGSGTRLTVV.

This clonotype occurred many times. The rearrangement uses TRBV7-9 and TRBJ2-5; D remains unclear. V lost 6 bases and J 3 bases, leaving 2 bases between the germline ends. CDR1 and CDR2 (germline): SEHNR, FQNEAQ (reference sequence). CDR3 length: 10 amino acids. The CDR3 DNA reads TGTGCCAGCAGTGAAGAGACCCAGTACTTC. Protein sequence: CASSEETQYF.

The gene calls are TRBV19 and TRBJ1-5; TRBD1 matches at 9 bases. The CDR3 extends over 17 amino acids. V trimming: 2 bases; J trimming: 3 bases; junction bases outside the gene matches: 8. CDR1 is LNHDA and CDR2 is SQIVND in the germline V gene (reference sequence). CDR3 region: CASSITLGTGNNQPQHF. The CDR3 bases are TGTGCCAGTAGTATAACTCTCGGGACAGGGAACAATCAGCCCCAGCATTTT. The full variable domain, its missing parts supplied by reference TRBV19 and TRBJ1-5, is DGGITQSPKYLFRKEGQNVTLSCEQNLNHDAMYWYRQDPGQGLRLIYYSQIVNDFQKGDIAEGYSVSREKKESFPLTVTSAQKNPTAFYLCASSITLGTGNNQPQHFGDGTRLSIL.

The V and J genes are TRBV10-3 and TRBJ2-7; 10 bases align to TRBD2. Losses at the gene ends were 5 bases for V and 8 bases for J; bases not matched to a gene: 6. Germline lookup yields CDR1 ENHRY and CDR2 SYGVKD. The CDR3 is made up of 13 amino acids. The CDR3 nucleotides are TGTGCCATCAGTATAGAAGCGGGGGGGCAGCAGTACTTC. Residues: CAISIEAGGQQYF.

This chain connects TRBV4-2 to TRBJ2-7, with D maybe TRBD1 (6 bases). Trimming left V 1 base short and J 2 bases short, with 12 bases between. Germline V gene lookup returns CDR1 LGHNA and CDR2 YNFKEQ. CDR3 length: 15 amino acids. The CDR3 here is CASSQVQGSTYEQYF. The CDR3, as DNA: TGTGCCAGCAGCCAAGTTCAGGGGTCTACCTACGAGCAGTACTTC.

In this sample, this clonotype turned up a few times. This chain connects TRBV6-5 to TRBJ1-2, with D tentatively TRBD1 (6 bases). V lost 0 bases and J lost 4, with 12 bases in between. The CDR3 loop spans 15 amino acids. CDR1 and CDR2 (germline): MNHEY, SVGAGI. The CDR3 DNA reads TGTGCCAGCAGTTACTCAGTACAGGGACCCTATGGCTACACCTTC. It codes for CASSYSVQGPYGYTF.

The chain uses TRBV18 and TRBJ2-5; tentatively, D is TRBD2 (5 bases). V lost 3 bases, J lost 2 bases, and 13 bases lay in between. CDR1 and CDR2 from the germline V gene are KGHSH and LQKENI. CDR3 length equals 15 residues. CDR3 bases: TGTGCCAGCTCACCTACTGGACTGATACAAGAGACCCAGTACTTC. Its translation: CASSPTGLIQETQYF.

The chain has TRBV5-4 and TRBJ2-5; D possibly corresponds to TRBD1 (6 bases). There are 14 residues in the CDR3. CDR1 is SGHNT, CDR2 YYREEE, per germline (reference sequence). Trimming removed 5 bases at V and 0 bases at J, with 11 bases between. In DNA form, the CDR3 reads TGTGCCAGCAGGACAGGAGAAGACCAAGAGACCCAGTACTTC. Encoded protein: CASRTGEDQETQYF. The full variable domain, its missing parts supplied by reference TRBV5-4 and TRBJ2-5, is ETGVTQSPTHLIKTRGQQVTLRCSSQSGHNTVSWYQQALGQGPQFIFQYYREEENGRGNFPPRFSGLQFPNYSSELNVNALELDDSALYLCASRTGEDQETQYFGPGTRLLVL.

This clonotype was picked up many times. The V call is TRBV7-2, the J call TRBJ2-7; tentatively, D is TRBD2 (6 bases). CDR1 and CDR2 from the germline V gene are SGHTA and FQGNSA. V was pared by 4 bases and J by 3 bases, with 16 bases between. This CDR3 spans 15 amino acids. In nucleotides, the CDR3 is TGTGCCAGCAGCTACTCAAGTAGCGGAGGCTACGAGCAGTACTTC. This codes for CASSYSSSGGYEQYF.

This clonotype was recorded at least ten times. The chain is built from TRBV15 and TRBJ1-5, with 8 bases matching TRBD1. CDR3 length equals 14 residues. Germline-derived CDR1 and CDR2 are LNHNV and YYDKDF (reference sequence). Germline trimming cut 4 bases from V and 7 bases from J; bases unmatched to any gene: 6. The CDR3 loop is CATSTSGQGQPQHF. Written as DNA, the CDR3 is TGTGCCACCAGCACCTCTGGACAGGGCCAGCCCCAGCATTTT.

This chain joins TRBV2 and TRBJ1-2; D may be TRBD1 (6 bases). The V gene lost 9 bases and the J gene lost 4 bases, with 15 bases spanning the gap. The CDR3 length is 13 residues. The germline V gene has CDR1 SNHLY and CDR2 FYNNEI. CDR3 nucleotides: TGTGCCAGTTTCCAAGGAGGGGGCTATGGCTACACCTTC. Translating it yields CASFQGGGYGYTF. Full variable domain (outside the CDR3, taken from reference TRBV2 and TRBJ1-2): EPEVTQTPSHQVTQMGQEVILRCVPISNHLYFYWYRQILGQKVEFLVSFYNNEISEKSEIFDDQFSVERPDGSNFTLKIRSTKLEDSAMYFCASFQGGGYGYTFGSGTRLTVV.